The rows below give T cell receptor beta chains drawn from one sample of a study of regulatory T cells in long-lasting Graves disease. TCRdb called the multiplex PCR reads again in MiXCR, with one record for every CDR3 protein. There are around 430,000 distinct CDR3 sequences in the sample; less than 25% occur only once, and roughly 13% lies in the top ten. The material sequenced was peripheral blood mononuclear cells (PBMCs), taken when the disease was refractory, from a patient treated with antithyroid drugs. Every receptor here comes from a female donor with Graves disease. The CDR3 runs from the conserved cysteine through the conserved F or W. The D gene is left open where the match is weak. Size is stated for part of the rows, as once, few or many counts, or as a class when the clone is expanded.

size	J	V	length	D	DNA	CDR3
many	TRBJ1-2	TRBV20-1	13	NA	TGCAGTGCTAGAACGAATGTCGGCTATGGCTACACCTTC	CSARTNVGYGYTF
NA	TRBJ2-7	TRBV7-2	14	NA	TGTGCCAGCAGCCGCCGGGACCCTCGCTACGAGCAGTACTTC	CASSRRDPRYEQYF
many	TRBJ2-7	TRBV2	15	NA	TGTGCCAGCCGGGAGAGGGGGCCCCAGGATATTGAGCAGTACTTC	CASRERGPQDIEQYF
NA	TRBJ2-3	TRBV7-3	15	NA	TGTGCCAGCAGCTTACGAGGCAGGAGGGGAGATACGCAGTATTTT	CASSLRGRRGDTQYF
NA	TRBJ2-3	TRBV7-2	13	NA	TGTGCCAGCAGCCCCATGTCCCCCGGGACGCAGTATTTT	CASSPMSPGTQYF
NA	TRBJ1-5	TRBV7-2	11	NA	TGTGCCAGCAGCTCCGACCAGCCCCAGCATTTT	CASSSDQPQHF
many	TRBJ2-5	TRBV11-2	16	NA	TGTGCCAGCAGCCAATCGGGCTTCCTCAGTCAAGAGACCCAGTACTTC	CASSQSGFLSQETQYF
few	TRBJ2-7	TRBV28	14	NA	TGTGCCAGCAGTAACACGGGCTATACCTACGAGCAGTACTTC	CASSNTGYTYEQYF
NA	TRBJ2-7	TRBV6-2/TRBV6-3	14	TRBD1	TGTGCCAGCAGATTACAGGGGACCTACTACGAGCAGTACTTC	CASRLQGTYYEQYF
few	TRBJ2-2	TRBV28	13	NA	TGTGCCAGCAGAATAGCGGACACCGGGGAGCTGTTTTTT	CASRIADTGELFF
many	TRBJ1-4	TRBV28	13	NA	TGTGCCAGCAAAGGGCCATCTAATGAAAAACTGTTTTTT	CASKGPSNEKLFF
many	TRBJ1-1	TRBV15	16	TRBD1	TGTGCCACCAGCAGGGATACCCCGGGACAGGGGCCTGAAGCTTTCTTT	CATSRDTPGQGPEAFF
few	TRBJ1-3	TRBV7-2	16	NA	TGTGCCAGCAGCTTAGTTTCGCCGGTCTCTGGAAACACCATATATTTT	CASSLVSPVSGNTIYF
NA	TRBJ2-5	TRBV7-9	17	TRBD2	TGTGCCAGCAGCTTGGCCGGGACTAGCGGGGTTAGTGAGACCCAGTACTTC	CASSLAGTSGVSETQYF
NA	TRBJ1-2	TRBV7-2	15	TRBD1	TGTGCCAGCAGCCCCCGGACAGGGGATGAAGCTGGCTACACCTTC	CASSPRTGDEAGYTF
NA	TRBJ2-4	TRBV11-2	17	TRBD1	TGTGCCAGCAGTAGATGGACAGGGGCGATAGCCAAAAACATTCAGTACTTC	CASSRWTGAIAKNIQYF
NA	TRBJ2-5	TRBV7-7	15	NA	TGTGCTAGCAGCTTGAGGAGGGTCGGGCAAGAGACCCAGTACTTC	CASSLRRVGQETQYF
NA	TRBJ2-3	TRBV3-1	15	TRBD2	TGTGCCAGCAGCCAAAAAAGCGGGGCAACAGATACGCAGTATTTT	CASSQKSGATDTQYF
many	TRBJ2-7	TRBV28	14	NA	TGTGCCACCATATCCGGGACGGGATCTTACGAGCAGTACTTC	CATISGTGSYEQYF
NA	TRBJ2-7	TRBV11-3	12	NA	TGTGCCAGCAGCTTAGTTAGGATGGAGCAGTACTTC	CASSLVRMEQYF
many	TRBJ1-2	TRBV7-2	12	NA	TGTGCCAGCAGCATGGTGGGGTATGGCTACACCTTC	CASSMVGYGYTF
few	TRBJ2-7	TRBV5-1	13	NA	TGTGCCAGCAGCTTTACCGCGACCAACGAGCAGTACTTC	CASSFTATNEQYF
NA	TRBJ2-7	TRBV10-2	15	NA	TGCGCCAGCAGCCAGGGATGGATTTTAGCCTACGAGCAGTACTTC	CASSQGWILAYEQYF
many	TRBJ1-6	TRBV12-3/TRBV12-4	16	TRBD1	TGTGCCAGCAGTTTATCGCCCGACAGGGGTAATTCACCCCTCCACTTT	CASSLSPDRGNSPLHF
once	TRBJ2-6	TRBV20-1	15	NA	TGCAGTGCTGCCTTGGGGGGTGGTGGGGCCAACGTCCTGACTTTC	CSAALGGGGANVLTF
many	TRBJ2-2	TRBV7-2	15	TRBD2	TGTGCCAGCAGCTACCGACTAGCGGAGGATCGGGAGCTGTTTTTT	CASSYRLAEDRELFF
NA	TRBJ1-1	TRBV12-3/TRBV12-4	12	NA	TGTGCCAGCAGTTTATCGCGGAATGAAGCTTTCTTT	CASSLSRNEAFF
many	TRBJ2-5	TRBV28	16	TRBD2	TGTGCCAGCAGTCAGGGACTAGCGGGAGTACGAGAGACCCAGTACTTC	CASSQGLAGVRETQYF
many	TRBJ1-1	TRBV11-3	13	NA	TGTGCCAGCACCCAATCCAGAGGGAACGAAGCTTTCTTT	CASTQSRGNEAFF
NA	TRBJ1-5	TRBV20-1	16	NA	TGCAGTGCTAGAGATGCGGCCAGCTATAGCAATCAGCCCCAGCATTTT	CSARDAASYSNQPQHF
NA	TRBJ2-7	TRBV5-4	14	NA	TGTGCCAGCAGCTTGCAAGGGCCCGCCTACGAGCAGTACTTC	CASSLQGPAYEQYF
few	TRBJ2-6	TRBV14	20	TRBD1	TGTGCCAGCAGCCAAGCTGGAACGGGGACAGGCCTCTCTGGGGCCAACGTCCTGACTTTC	CASSQAGTGTGLSGANVLTF
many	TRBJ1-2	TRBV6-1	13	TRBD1	TGTGCCAGCAGTCACGGACAGGGTTATGGCTACACCTTC	CASSHGQGYGYTF
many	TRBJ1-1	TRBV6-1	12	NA	TGTGCCAGCGGACGGGGCCGCGCTGAAGCTTTCTTT	CASGRGRAEAFF
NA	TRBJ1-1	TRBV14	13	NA	TGTGCCAGCAGCCAGAATATTTTCACTGAAGCTTTCTTT	CASSQNIFTEAFF
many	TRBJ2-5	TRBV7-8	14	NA	TGTGCCAGCAGCTTAGCGCATCTCCGGGAGACCCAGTACTTC	CASSLAHLRETQYF
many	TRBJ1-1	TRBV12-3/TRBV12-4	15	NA	TGTGCCAGCACCCAGTCCGGCACTGGAAACACTGAAGCTTTCTTT	CASTQSGTGNTEAFF
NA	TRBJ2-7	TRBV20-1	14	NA	TGCAGTGCTAGAGGAGGGAGCGAGTACTACGAGCAGTACTTC	CSARGGSEYYEQYF
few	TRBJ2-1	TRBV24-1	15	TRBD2	TGTGCCACCAGACATAGCGGGGGGGCCGACAATGAGCAGTTCTTC	CATRHSGGADNEQFF
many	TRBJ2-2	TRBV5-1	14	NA	TGTGCCAGCAGCTCGGGACAGAACACCGGGGAGCTGTTTTTT	CASSSGQNTGELFF
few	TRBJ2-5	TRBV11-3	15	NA	TGTGCCAGCAGCAATCGGGCAGGGGATTTTGAGACCCAGTACTTC	CASSNRAGDFETQYF
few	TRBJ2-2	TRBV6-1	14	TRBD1	TGTGCCAGCAAGGGACAGGTGGACACCGGGGAGCTGTTTTTT	CASKGQVDTGELFF
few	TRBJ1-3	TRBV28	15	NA	TGTGCCAGCAGCGCCCTAGGGACAAGTCGGAACACCATATATTTT	CASSALGTSRNTIYF
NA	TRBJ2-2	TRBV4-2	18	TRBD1	TGTGCCAGCAGCCGAAAAGGAGGCAGGGGACAGGGGGCCGGGGAGCTGTTTTTT	CASSRKGGRGQGAGELFF
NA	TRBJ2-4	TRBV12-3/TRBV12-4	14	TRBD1	TGTGCCAGCAGCCCACAGGGGAACAAAAACATTCAGTACTTC	CASSPQGNKNIQYF
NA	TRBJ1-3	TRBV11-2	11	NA	TGTGCCAGCAGCTTATGGAACACCATATATTTT	CASSLWNTIYF
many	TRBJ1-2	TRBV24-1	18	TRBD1	TGTGCCACCAGTGATTTGAGAGACAGGGCCCGAGGCGTCTATGGCTACACCTTC	CATSDLRDRARGVYGYTF